This record covers a single T cell receptor (beta chain). CDR3 size: 14 residues. Germline CDR1 reads SGHAT; CDR2 reads FQNNGV. Trimming removed 4 bases from V and 2 bases from J; junction bases left unmatched: 3. The PCR used 60 Vbeta and 13 Jbeta primers. Clones were sequenced by immunoSEQ multiplex PCR, and TCRdb holds only the in-frame ones, with some missing. This sample has approximately 88,000 clones, with around 82% found just once. The data stem from a study of cytomegalovirus exposure and HLA in healthy donors. The sequence derives from a man younger than 35 in good health and CMV-seronegative. The V gene is TRBV11-2, the J gene TRBJ1-2; TRBD1 aligns across 8 bases. Sequencing was carried out using PBMCs. The CDR3 spells CASSYRDRNYGYTF. The CDR3 DNA sequence: TGTGCCAGCAGCTATCGGGACAGGAACTATGGCTACACCTTC. Variable domain in full (rest from reference TRBV11-2 and TRBJ1-2): EAGVAQSPRYKIIEKRQSVAFWCNPISGHATLYWYQQILGQGPKLLIQFQNNGVVDDSQLPKDRFSAERLKGVDSTLKIQPAKLEDSAVYLCASSYRDRNYGYTFGSGTRLTVV.